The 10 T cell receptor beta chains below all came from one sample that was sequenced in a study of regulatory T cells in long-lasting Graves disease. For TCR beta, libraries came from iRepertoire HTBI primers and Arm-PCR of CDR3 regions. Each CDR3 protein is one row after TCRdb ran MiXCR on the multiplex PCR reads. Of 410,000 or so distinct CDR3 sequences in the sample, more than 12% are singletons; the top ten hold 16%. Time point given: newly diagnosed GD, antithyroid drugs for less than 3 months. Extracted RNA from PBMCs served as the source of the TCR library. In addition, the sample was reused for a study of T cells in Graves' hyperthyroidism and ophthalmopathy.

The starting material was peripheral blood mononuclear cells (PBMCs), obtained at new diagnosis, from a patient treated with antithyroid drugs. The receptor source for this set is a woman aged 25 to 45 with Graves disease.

The CDR3 region has the DNA TGTGCCAGCAGTTCCATTGGACAGGGGGATGAAAAACTGTTTTTT. Translation gives CASSSIGQGDEKLFF. The chain joins TRBV27 to TRBJ1-4, with TRBD1 matching over 10 bases. Per the germline V gene, CDR1 is MNHEY and CDR2 is SMNVEV (reference sequence). The CDR3 sequence is 15 residues long. V shed 4 bases and J 6 bases; nucleotides not matched to a gene: 5.

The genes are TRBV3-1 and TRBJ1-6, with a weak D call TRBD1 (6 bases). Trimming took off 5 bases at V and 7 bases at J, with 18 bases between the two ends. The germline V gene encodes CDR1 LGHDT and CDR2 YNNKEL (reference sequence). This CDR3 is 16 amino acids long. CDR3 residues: CASSTQGPDWNSPLHF. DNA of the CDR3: TGTGCCAGCAGCACCCAGGGGCCGGATTGGAATTCACCCCTCCACTTT.

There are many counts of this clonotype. The CDR3 nucleotides are TGTGCCAGCAGTTCCTCCCGTGGTGGTACTAGCGGGAGGGCCTACGAGCAGTACTTC. This gives the protein CASSSSRGGTSGRAYEQYF. V usage is TRBV27 and J usage is TRBJ2-7; 13 positions agree with TRBD2. From germline, CDR1 is MNHEY and CDR2 SMNVEV (reference sequence). V dropped 4 bases and J dropped 2; count of bases not matched to a gene: 14. This CDR3 has 19 amino acids.

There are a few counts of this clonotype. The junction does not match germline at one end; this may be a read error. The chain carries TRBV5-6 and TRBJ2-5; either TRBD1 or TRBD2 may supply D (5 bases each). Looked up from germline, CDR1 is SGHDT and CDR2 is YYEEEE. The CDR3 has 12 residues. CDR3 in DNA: TGTGCCAGCAGCATCGGACTGGGACCGCGATGGTTC. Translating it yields CASSIGLGPRWF. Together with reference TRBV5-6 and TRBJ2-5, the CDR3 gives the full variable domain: DAGVTQSPTHLIKTRGQQVTLRCSPKSGHDTVSWYQQALGQGPQFIFQYYEEEERQRGNFPDRFSGHQFPNYSSELNVNALLLGDSALYLCASSIGLGPRWFGPGTRLLVL.

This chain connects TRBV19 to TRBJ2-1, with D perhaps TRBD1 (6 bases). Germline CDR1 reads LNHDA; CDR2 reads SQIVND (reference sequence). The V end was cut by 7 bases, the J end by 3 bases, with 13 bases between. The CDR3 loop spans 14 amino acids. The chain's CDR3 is CASKKGTNYNEQFF. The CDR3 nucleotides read TGTGCCAGTAAGAAGGGGACAAACTACAATGAGCAGTTCTTC.

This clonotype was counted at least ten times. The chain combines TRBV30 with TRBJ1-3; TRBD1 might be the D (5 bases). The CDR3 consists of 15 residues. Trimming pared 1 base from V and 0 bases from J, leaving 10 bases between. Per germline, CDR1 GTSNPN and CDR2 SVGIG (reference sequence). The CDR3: CAWSAPGISGNTIYF. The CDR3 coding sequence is TGTGCCTGGAGTGCACCAGGGATCTCTGGAAACACCATATATTTT.

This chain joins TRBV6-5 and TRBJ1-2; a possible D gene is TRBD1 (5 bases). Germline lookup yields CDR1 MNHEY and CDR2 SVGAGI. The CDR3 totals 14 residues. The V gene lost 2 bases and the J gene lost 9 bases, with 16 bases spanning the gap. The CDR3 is CASSYLRQGGSYTF. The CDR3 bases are TGTGCCAGCAGTTACCTCCGCCAGGGTGGTAGCTACACCTTC.

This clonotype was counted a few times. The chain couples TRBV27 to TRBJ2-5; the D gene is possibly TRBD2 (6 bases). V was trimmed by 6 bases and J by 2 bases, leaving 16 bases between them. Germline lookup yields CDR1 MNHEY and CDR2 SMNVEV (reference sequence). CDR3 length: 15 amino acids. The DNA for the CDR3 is TGTGCCAGCAGCGACTTAAGGGGAGGTCAAGAGACCCAGTACTTC. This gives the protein CASSDLRGGQETQYF.

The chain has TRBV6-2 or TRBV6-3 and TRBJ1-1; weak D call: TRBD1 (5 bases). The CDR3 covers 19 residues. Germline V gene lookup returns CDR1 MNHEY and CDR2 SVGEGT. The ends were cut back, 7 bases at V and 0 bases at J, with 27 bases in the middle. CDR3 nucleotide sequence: TGTGCCAGCATACCCGTGCCCCATGGACACGGGAGTTTGAACACTGAAGCTTTCTTT. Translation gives CASIPVPHGHGSLNTEAFF.

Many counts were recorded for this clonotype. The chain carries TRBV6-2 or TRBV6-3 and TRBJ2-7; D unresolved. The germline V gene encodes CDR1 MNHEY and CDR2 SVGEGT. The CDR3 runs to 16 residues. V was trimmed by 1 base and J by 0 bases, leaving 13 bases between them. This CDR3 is CASSYLAPPSSYEQYF. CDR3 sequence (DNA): TGTGCCAGCAGTTACTTAGCCCCCCCGAGCTCCTACGAGCAGTACTTC.